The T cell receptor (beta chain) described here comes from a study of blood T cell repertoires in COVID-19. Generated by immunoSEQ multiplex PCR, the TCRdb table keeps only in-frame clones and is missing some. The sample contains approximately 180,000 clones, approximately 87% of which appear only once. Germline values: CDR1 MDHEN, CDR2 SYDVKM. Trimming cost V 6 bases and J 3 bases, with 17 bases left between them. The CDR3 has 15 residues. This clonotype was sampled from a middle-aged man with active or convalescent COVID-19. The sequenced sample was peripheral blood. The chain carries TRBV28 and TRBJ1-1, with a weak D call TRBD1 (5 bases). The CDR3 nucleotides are TGTGCCAGCAGAAGAACAGGTATCCGGGACACTGAAGCTTTCTTT. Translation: CASRRTGIRDTEAFF. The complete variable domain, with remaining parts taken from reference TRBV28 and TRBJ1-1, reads DVKVTQSSRYLVKRTGEKVFLECVQDMDHENMFWYRQDPGLGLRLIYFSYDVKMKEKGDIPEGYSVSREKKERFSLILESASTNQTSMYLCASRRTGIRDTEAFFGQGTRLTVV.